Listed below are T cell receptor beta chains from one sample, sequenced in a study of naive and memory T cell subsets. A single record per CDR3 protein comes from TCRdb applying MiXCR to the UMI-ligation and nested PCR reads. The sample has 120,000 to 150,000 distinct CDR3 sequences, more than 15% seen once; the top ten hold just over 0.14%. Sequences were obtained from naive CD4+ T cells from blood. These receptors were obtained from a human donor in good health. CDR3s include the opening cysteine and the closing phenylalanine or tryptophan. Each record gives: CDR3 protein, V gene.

CDR3: CASSQAQGSSYNSPLHF
V: TRBV7-9

CDR3: CASHGQGAGTDTQYF
V: TRBV5-1

CDR3: CSARVRGYTF
V: TRBV20-1

CDR3: CASSSVRKETQYF
V: TRBV5-4

CDR3: CASSSGQGTGDTQYF
V: TRBV7-3

CDR3: CSARDSPNYGYTF
V: TRBV20-1

CDR3: CASRGGQGAYQPQHF
V: TRBV6-5

CDR3: CASSQVNAGAEQFF
V: TRBV3-1

CDR3: CASSPGTSGGSSYEQYF
V: TRBV13

CDR3: CASSERLLSGANVLTF
V: TRBV2

CDR3: CSARSIAGGRTDTQYF
V: TRBV20-1

CDR3: CSEGLAGGVEQFF
V: TRBV29-1

CDR3: CASSYSTGIQETQYF
V: TRBV6-6

CDR3: CASSYSRAGYPYEQYF
V: TRBV6-5

CDR3: CAISSDSGRTDTQYF
V: TRBV10-3

CDR3: CASSLVGLGQFSSGANVLTF
V: TRBV7-2

CDR3: CASSRGTFSLYEQYF
V: TRBV18

CDR3: CASSSRTGGHQPQHF
V: TRBV27

CDR3: CASSVGGSNTEAFF
V: TRBV9

CDR3: CASSLGWTGKYNEQFF
V: TRBV5-1

CDR3: CAIREGNEYQPQHF
V: TRBV10-3

CDR3: CASSYGTSSYNEQFF
V: TRBV6-2/TRBV6-3

CDR3: CASSQTYGLNNEQFF
V: TRBV12-3/TRBV12-4

CDR3: CAINREGRADTQYF
V: TRBV10-3

CDR3: CAWVSLTGGLHEQYF
V: TRBV30

CDR3: CASGLGRRITQYF
V: TRBV2

CDR3: CASSLTSPETQYF
V: TRBV7-2

CDR3: CASSPPDLAGVFNEQFF
V: TRBV7-9

CDR3: CAIGGTGVEQYF
V: TRBV10-3

CDR3: CASSLGASNIQYF
V: TRBV11-2

CDR3: CASSLVPGQSYNEQFF
V: TRBV5-4

CDR3: CASSYPITPGQGRNFYEQYF
V: TRBV6-6

CDR3: CASSFPGPGQLETQYF
V: TRBV5-1

CDR3: CASSLAGERGLSYF
V: TRBV7-2

CDR3: CASSKGPGQGSYGYTF
V: TRBV12-3/TRBV12-4